These 2 T cell receptor beta chains were all obtained from the same sample, sequenced in a study of blood T cell repertoires in COVID-19. Generated by immunoSEQ multiplex PCR, the TCRdb table keeps only in-frame clones and is missing some. The sample records 150,000 to 200,000 clones, around 84% being singletons. Sequencing was performed on PBMCs or T cells enriched from blood (not recorded which). Receptors were obtained from a man in his forties who had recovered from COVID-19.

The CDR3 loop reads CASSQWGQGAYSPLHF. CDR3 nucleotide sequence: TGTGCCAGCAGCCAATGGGGACAGGGGGCTTATTCACCCCTCCACTTT. The rearrangement uses TRBV14 and TRBJ1-6; 12 bases are a match to TRBD1. Germline V gene lookup returns CDR1 SGHDN and CDR2 FVKESK. Trimming at V came to 2 bases and at J to 8 bases, leaving 4 bases not matched to a gene. The CDR3 totals 16 residues.

This clone was seen once. V and J are TRBV29-1 and TRBJ1-1; 8 bases align to TRBD1. The CDR3 totals 10 residues. The germline V gene encodes CDR1 SQVTM and CDR2 ANQGSEA. Trimming removed 4 bases from V and 12 bases from J; junction bases left unmatched: 4. The chain's CDR3 is CSVGQGPPFF. Written as DNA, the CDR3 is TGCAGCGTTGGACAGGGGCCGCCTTTCTTT. Using reference TRBV29-1 and TRBJ1-1 for the parts outside the CDR3, the full variable domain is SAVISQKPSRDICQRGTSLTIQCQVDSQVTMMFWYRQQPGQSLTLIATANQGSEATYESGFVIDKFPISRPNLTFSTLTVSNMSPEDSSIYLCSVGQGPPFFGQGTRLTVV.